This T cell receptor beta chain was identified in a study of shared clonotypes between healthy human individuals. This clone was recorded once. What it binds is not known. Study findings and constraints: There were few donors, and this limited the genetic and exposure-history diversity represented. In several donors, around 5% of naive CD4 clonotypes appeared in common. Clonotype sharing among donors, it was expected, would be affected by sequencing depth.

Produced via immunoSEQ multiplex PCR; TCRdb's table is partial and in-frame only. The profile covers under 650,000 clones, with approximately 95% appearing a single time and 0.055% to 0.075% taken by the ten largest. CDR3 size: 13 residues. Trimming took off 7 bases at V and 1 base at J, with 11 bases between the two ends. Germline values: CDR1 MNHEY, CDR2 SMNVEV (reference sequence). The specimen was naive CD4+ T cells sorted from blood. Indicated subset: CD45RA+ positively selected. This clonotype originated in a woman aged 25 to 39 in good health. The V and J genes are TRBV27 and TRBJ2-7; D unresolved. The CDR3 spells CASISGRSYEQYF. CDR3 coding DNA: TGTGCCAGCATCTCCGGCAGATCCTACGAGCAGTACTTC.